These 6 T cell receptor beta chains were all obtained from the same sample, sequenced in a study of T-cell memory formation after mild COVID-19. In TCRdb, the 5' RACE reads were re-called with MiXCR into one record per CDR3 protein. In the table there are roughly 240,000 distinct CDR3 sequences, just over 15% of which are singletons. The sample taken for sequencing was PBMCs or a T cell subset sorted from them (not recorded which). The source is an adult woman who had mild COVID-19 (a few samples of this study predate the infection). Cell type and time point are not known.

This clonotype was counted a few times. The chain couples TRBV4-1 to TRBJ2-5; 9 nucleotides line up with TRBD1. The germline V gene has CDR1 MGHRA and CDR2 YSYEKL. The CDR3 extends over 16 amino acids. Losses at the gene ends were 0 bases for V and 5 bases for J; bases not matched to a gene: 7. DNA of the CDR3: TGCGCCAGCAGCCAAGAACACAGGGGGCGCGGGGAGACCCAGTACTTC. Amino acid sequence: CASSQEHRGRGETQYF.

This clonotype was detected only a few times. The genes are TRBV15 and TRBJ2-5; 8 positions agree with TRBD2. The ends lost 3 bases at V and 3 bases at J; junction bases unmatched: 9. Germline-derived CDR1 and CDR2 are LNHNV and YYDKDF (reference sequence). This CDR3 has 16 amino acids. Here the CDR3 DNA reads TGTGCCACCAGCAGGGGGACCCGAGCGGGGGAAGAGACCCAGTACTTC. It translates to CATSRGTRAGEETQYF.

V and J are TRBV20-1 and TRBJ2-6, with TRBD1 matching over 10 bases. The CDR3 length is 17 residues. Trimming at V came to 6 bases and at J to 0 bases, leaving 8 bases not matched to a gene. From germline, CDR1 is DFQATT and CDR2 SNEGSKA (reference sequence). The CDR3 spells CSAARDRGISGANVLTF. The CDR3 nucleotides are TGCAGTGCCGCCCGGGACAGGGGTATCTCTGGGGCCAACGTCCTGACTTTC.

The gene calls are TRBV4-3 and TRBJ1-3; D unclear. Trimming stripped 0 bases from V and 0 bases from J, with 9 bases between. Per the germline V gene, CDR1 is LGHNA and CDR2 is YSLEER. The CDR3 is 16 amino acids. The CDR3 spells CASSQDLPSSGNTIYF. The DNA of the CDR3 is TGCGCCAGCAGCCAAGATTTGCCTAGCTCTGGAAACACCATATATTTT.

The chain uses TRBV20-1 and TRBJ2-1, with 16 bases fitting TRBD2. Germline V gives CDR1 DFQATT, CDR2 SNEGSKA (reference sequence). The ends lost 5 bases at V and 7 bases at J; junction bases unmatched: 8. The length of the CDR3 is 16 residues. The CDR3 sequence: CSALGTSGRVRNEQFF. The CDR3 DNA reads TGCAGTGCTCTCGGGACTAGCGGGAGGGTGCGGAATGAGCAGTTCTTC.

A few counts support this clonotype. The V and J genes are TRBV20-1 and TRBJ1-5, with 8 bases fitting TRBD1. Germline V gene data show CDR1 as DFQATT and CDR2 as SNEGSKA (reference sequence). This CDR3 spans 14 amino acids. V shed 5 bases, J shed 1 base, and the junction held 4 bases outside the gene matches. In DNA form, the CDR3 reads TGCAGTGCTCACACAGGGGGAAGCAATCAGCCCCAGCATTTT. Its protein product is CSAHTGGSNQPQHF.